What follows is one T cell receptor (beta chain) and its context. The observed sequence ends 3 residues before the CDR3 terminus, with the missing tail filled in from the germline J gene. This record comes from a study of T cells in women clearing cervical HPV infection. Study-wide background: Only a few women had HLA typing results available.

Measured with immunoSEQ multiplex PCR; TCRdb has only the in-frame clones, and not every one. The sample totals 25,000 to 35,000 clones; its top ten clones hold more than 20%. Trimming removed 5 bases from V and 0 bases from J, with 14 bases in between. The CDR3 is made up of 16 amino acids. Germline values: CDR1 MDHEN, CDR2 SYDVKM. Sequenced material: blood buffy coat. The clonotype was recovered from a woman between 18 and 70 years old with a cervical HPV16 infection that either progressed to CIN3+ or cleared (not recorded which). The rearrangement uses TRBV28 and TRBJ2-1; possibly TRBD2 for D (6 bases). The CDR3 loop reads CASSSGFTSSYNEQFF. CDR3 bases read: TGTGCCAGCAGTAGCGGGTTTACGAGCTCCTACAATGAG.